These 5 T cell receptor beta chains originate from one sample sequenced in a study of control samples from healthy donors and cancer patients. Method: immunoSEQ multiplex PCR; TCRdb's copy keeps in-frame clones and lacks some. The table includes 60,000 to 75,000 clones, 85% detected once. The specimen was blood. These receptors were obtained from a man in his forties or fifties in good health.

This clone was detected once. The rearrangement uses TRBV24-1 and TRBJ1-1; D is uncertain. This CDR3 spans 13 amino acids. Germline CDR1 and CDR2: KGHDR and SFDVKD. V was clipped by 2 bases and J by 0 bases, with 3 bases between them. The CDR3, as DNA: TGTGCCACCAGTGATTCGGTGAACACTGAAGCTTTCTTT. Translating it yields CATSDSVNTEAFF.

This clone was seen just once. This chain uses TRBV4-3 with TRBJ2-2, with D unclear. The V gene lost 1 base and the J gene lost 7 bases, with 7 bases spanning the gap. The germline V gene has CDR1 LGHNA and CDR2 YSLEER. CDR3 length: 13 residues. The CDR3 here is CASSQVNHGELFF. CDR3 coding DNA: TGCGCCAGCAGCCAAGTTAATCACGGGGAGCTGTTTTTT.

About this clone: The same CDR3 can be traced to other DNA sequences in this sample. This chain uses TRBV4-3 with TRBJ2-1; TRBD2 is a possible D gene (6 bases). Germline V lookup: CDR1 LGHNA, CDR2 YSLEER. Trimming stripped 0 bases from V and 6 bases from J, with 12 bases between. CDR3 length: 15 residues. Here the CDR3 DNA reads TGCGCCAGCAGCCAAGAGGGACTTGGTGGCAATGAGCAGTTCTTC. Residues: CASSQEGLGGNEQFF.

The gene calls are TRBV11-2 and TRBJ2-2; a weak D match, TRBD1 (6 bases). CDR1 is SGHAT, CDR2 FQNNGV, per germline. The CDR3 has 14 residues. Trimming left V 6 bases short and J 0 bases short, with 8 bases between. The CDR3 nucleotides are TGTGCCAGCAGTTGGACAGCGAACACCGGGGAGCTGTTTTTT. This codes for CASSWTANTGELFF.

The chain employs TRBV30 and TRBJ1-2, with D possibly matching TRBD1 (5 bases). V lost 3 bases to trimming and J lost 8 bases, with 13 bases between them. CDR3 size: 12 residues. Germline CDR1 GTSNPN, CDR2 SVGIG (reference sequence). The CDR3 is CAWRVRGNGYTF. CDR3 in DNA: TGTGCCTGGAGGGTCCGGGGCAACGGCTACACCTTC.